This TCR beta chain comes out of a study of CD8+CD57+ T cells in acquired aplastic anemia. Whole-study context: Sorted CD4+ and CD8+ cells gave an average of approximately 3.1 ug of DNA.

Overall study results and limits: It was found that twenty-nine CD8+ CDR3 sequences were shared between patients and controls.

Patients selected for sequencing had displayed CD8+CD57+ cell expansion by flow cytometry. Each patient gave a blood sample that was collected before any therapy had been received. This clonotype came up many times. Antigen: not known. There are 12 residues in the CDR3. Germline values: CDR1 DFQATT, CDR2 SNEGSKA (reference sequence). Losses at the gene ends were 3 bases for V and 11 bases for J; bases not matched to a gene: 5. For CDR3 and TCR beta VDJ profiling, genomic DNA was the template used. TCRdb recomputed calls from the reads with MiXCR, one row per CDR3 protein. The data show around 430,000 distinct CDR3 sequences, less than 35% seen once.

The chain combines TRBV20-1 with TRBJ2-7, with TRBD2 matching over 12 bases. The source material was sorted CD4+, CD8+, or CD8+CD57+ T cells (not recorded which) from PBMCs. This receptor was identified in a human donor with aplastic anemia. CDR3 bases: TGCAGTGCTAGGACTAGCGGGGGACTGGAGTACTTC. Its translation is CSARTSGGLEYF.